The entry below describes one T cell receptor (beta chain). Its specificity is unknown. The source of the sample is a study of vaccination effects on CD4 cells after COVID-19. In germline, CDR1 is MNHEY, CDR2 SVGAGI. CDR3 length: 14 residues. With 6 bases clipped from V and 0 bases from J, the junction kept 5 bases outside the gene matches. The data were produced by immunoSEQ multiplex PCR, yet TCRdb's version contains in-frame clones alone and is incomplete. Among 28,000 or so clones listed, 83% were seen once. Using viral peptide pools, the ViraFEST assay grew out antigen-specific CD4+ T cells prior to sequencing. CD4+ T cells were isolated after about nine days of culture. The vaccine given was either BNT162b2 or mRNA-1273, in two doses.

V is TRBV6-5 and J is TRBJ2-7; 7 nucleotides align to TRBD1. The sequences come from CD4+ T cells from PBMCs cultured with HCoV-NL63 spike peptides, collected after COVID-19 vaccination. The source is a human donor who received a COVID-19 vaccine. Some clones in this sample may be carry-over from other donors' samples. The CDR3 reads CASSARQGSYEQYV. The CDR3 DNA follows: TGTGCCAGCAGCGCAAGACAGGGCTCCTACGAGCAGTACGTC.